The source of this TCR beta chain is a study of cytomegalovirus exposure and HLA in healthy donors. The PCR had 60 Vbeta and 13 Jbeta primers. Using immunoSEQ multiplex PCR, the repertoire was profiled, and TCRdb retains in-frame clones only, with some absent. The data show over 150,000 clones, about four fifths seen once. Germline V gene sequence: CDR1 SGHRS, CDR2 YFSETQ. The V gene end was trimmed by 2 bases and the J gene end by 0 bases; junction bases not matched to a gene: 11. The CDR3 is made up of 18 amino acids. The sequence came from a male donor in good health and CMV-seropositive. Sequenced: PBMCs. This chain uses TRBV5-1 with TRBJ2-1, with 7 bases that match TRBD2. CDR3 sequence: CASSFPLAPYSSYNEQFF. The CDR3 DNA is TGCGCCAGCAGCTTCCCACTAGCGCCTTATAGCTCCTACAATGAGCAGTTCTTC.